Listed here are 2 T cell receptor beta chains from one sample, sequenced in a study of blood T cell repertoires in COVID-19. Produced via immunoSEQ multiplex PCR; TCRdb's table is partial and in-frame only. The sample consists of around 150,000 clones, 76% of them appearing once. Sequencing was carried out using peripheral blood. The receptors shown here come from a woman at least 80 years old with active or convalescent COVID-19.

The CDR3 loop reads CASSLGDRGVTEAFF. The CDR3, as DNA: TGTGCCAGCAGCTTGGGGGACAGGGGGGTCACTGAAGCTTTCTTT. The chain employs TRBV5-4 and TRBJ1-1; 11 nucleotides agree with TRBD1. From germline, CDR1 is SGHNT and CDR2 YYREEE (reference sequence). The CDR3 spans 15 residues. V shed 0 bases, J shed 4 bases, and the junction held 2 bases outside the gene matches.

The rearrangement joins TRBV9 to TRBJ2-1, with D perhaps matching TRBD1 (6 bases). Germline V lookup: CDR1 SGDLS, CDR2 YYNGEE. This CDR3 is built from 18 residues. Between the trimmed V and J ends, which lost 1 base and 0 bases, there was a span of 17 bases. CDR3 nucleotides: TGTGCCAGCAGCGTAATGCAGGGGATGTCGAGCTCCTACAATGAGCAGTTCTTC. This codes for CASSVMQGMSSSYNEQFF.